This TCR beta chain was captured by sequencing in a study of blood T cell repertoires in COVID-19. Across the whole study: PBMCs, B-cell-depleted T cells, or T cells provided the cDNA or gDNA that made up the material.

Profiled with immunoSEQ multiplex PCR; TCRdb holds only in-frame clones, not every one. The data contain roughly 380,000 clones, 85% of them seen just once; the ten biggest clones take up 3.5% to 4%. This CDR3 has 15 amino acids. The V gene's germline CDR1 is SGDLS and CDR2 YYNGEE. V was trimmed by 0 bases and J by 3 bases, leaving 11 bases between them. The material sequenced was peripheral blood. V and J are TRBV9 and TRBJ2-3, with a possible D match to TRBD1 (6 bases). The TCR was taken from a young woman with acute or convalescent COVID-19. CDR3 DNA: TGTGCCAGCAGCGTAGGGTCAGGGGAAACAGATACGCAGTATTTT. Translated: CASSVGSGETDTQYF.